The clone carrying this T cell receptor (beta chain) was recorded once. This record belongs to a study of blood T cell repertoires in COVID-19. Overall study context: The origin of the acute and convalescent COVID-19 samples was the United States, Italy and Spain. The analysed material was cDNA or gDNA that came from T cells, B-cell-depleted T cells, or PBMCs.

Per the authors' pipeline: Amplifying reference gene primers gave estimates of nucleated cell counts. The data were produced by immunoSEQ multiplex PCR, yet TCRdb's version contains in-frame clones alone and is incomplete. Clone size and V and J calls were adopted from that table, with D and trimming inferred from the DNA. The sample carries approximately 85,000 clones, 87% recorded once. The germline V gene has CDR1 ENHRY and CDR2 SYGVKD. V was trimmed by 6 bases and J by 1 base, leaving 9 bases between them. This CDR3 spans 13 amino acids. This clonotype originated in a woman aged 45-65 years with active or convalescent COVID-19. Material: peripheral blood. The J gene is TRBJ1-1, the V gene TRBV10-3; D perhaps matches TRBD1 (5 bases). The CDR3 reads CAISPGQNTEAFF. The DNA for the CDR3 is TGTGCCATCAGCCCTGGACAGAACACTGAAGCTTTCTTT.